Listed below are T cell receptor beta chains from one sample, sequenced in a study of siplizumab effects on memory and regulatory T cells. Sequencing used immunoSEQ multiplex PCR; TCRdb keeps in-frame clones, though not all of them. The table shows roughly 82,000 clones, with roughly 86% occurring only once. Sequencing was carried out using Tregs sorted from blood. These receptors were obtained from a human donor in good health. The CDR3 runs from the conserved cysteine through the conserved F or W. D genes are given only for firm matches. Some rows mark clone size as missing; the rest say once, few, many or name a class of expanded clone.

j_call d_call clone_size cdr3_length v_call cdr3_aa cdr3_nt
TRBJ2-7 - - 12 TRBV18 CASSPWENEQYF TGTGCCAGCTCACCATGGGAAAACGAGCAGTACTTC
TRBJ1-1 - - 11 TRBV14 CASSEHGVAFF TGTGCCAGCAGCGAACACGGGGTAGCTTTCTTT
TRBJ1-2 TRBD1 - 14 TRBV5-6 CASRKGLGTARSTF TGTGCCAGCAGGAAGGGGTTAGGGACAGCCAGATCCACCTTC
TRBJ1-2 - once 15 TRBV4-3 CASSQEFRAPYGYTF TGCGCCAGCAGCCAAGAGTTCCGGGCCCCCTATGGCTACACCTTC
TRBJ1-4 - few 12 TRBV4-1 CASSQDVEKLFF TGCGCCAGCAGCCAAGATGTCGAAAAACTGTTTTTT
TRBJ1-6 - - 14 TRBV2 CASWPSSYNSPLHF TGTGCCAGCTGGCCCAGCTCCTATAATTCACCCCTCCACTTT
TRBJ1-3 TRBD1 - 18 TRBV6-1 CASSGRDRGLYSGNTIYF TGTGCCAGCAGTGGCCGGGACAGGGGCCTCTACTCTGGAAACACCATATATTTT
TRBJ1-2 TRBD1 - 15 TRBV5-1 CASSSPDRTDYGYTF TGCGCCAGCAGCTCCCCGGACAGGACGGACTATGGCTACACCTTC
TRBJ2-2 - - 15 TRBV18 CASSMATGTTGELFF TGTGCCAGCTCCATGGCCACAGGGACCACCGGGGAGCTGTTTTTT
TRBJ2-3 - - 16 TRBV7-9 CASSLGSTAGTDTQYF TGTGCCAGCAGCTTAGGGTCGACAGCCGGCACAGATACGCAGTATTTT
TRBJ2-1 TRBD2 - 16 TRBV11-3 CASSLGGGGASNEQFF TGTGCCAGCAGCTTAGGTGGCGGGGGGGCCTCCAATGAGCAGTTCTTC
TRBJ2-2 - once 14 TRBV28 CAIRRDGGTGELFF TGTGCCATTCGGAGGGATGGGGGCACCGGGGAGCTGTTTTTT
TRBJ1-4 - - 17 TRBV7-9 CASSLMVFGGTNEKLFF TGTGCCAGCAGCTTAATGGTTTTCGGGGGAACTAATGAAAAACTGTTTTTT
TRBJ2-7 - - 14 TRBV7-3 CASSSGISSHEQYF TGTGCCAGCAGCTCCGGGATTTCTTCCCACGAGCAGTACTTC
TRBJ1-4 - once 13 TRBV6-5 CASSPYPNEKLFF TGTGCCAGCAGTCCCTACCCGAATGAAAAACTGTTTTTT
TRBJ1-2 TRBD1 - 13 TRBV9 CASSGQGASGYTF TGTGCCAGCAGCGGGCAGGGGGCTTCTGGCTACACCTTC
TRBJ1-1 - - 15 TRBV5-5 CASSLRGPFNTEAFF TGTGCCAGCAGCCTCCGGGGTCCCTTTAACACTGAAGCTTTCTTT
TRBJ2-7 TRBD2 few 14 TRBV6-6 CASSLTSGGYEQYF TGTGCCAGCAGCTTAACTAGCGGGGGCTACGAGCAGTACTTC
TRBJ2-3 TRBD1 - 14 TRBV6-6 CASRRDRGSDTQYF TGTGCCAGCAGGAGGGACAGGGGCTCAGATACGCAGTATTTT
TRBJ2-7 - - 16 TRBV5-6 CASTPSPLGYGVEQYF TGTGCCAGCACCCCCTCCCCCCTGGGGTATGGGGTAGAGCAGTACTTC
TRBJ2-3 - - 13 TRBV28 CASSPPSTDTQYF TGTGCCAGCAGTCCCCCATCCACAGATACGCAGTATTTT
TRBJ2-7 - - 15 TRBV15 CATSRDLGYSYEQYF TGTGCCACCAGCAGAGATCTGGGGTACTCCTACGAGCAGTACTTC
TRBJ2-7 - - 13 TRBV7-2 CASSLGGNYEQYF TGTGCCAGCAGCTTAGGGGGGAACTACGAGCAGTACTTC
TRBJ1-2 TRBD1 - 14 TRBV18 CASSLSIRDRPYTF TGTGCCAGCTCACTTTCGATCCGGGACAGGCCTTACACCTTC
TRBJ2-2 TRBD2 - 15 TRBV15 CATTGLTSNTGELFF TGTGCCACCACGGGACTAACTTCGAACACCGGGGAGCTGTTTTTT
TRBJ1-4 - - 14 TRBV5-1 CASSPGVFNEKLFF TGCGCCAGCAGCCCGGGAGTCTTTAATGAAAAACTGTTTTTT
TRBJ2-7 TRBD1 - 13 TRBV18 CASSPGTVYEQYF TGTGCCAGCTCACCCGGGACAGTATACGAGCAGTACTTC
TRBJ2-2 TRBD1 - 15 TRBV6-5 CASSRQGAGTGELFF TGTGCCAGCAGTCGACAGGGGGCGGGGACCGGGGAGCTGTTTTTT
TRBJ1-1 - - 16 TRBV2 CASSGARGGVATEAFF TGTGCCAGCAGTGGAGCAAGGGGCGGGGTGGCCACTGAAGCTTTCTTT
TRBJ1-1 - - 12 TRBV5-6 CASSLRLTEAFF TGTGCCAGCAGCCTCAGGTTGACTGAAGCTTTCTTT
TRBJ2-3 - - 15 TRBV9 CASSEQDWGTDTQYF TGTGCCAGCAGCGAACAGGACTGGGGCACAGATACGCAGTATTTT
TRBJ1-6 TRBD1 - 16 TRBV5-5 CASSWSPGGKNSPLHF TGTGCCAGCAGCTGGAGTCCAGGGGGCAAAAATTCACCCCTCCACTTT
TRBJ1-6 - few 13 TRBV2 CASSEEGMTPLHF TGTGCCAGCAGTGAAGAGGGAATGACACCCCTCCACTTT
TRBJ1-6 - few 15 TRBV11-2 CASSGDRRGNSPLHF TGTGCCAGCAGCGGCGACAGGAGGGGTAATTCACCCCTCCACTTT
TRBJ1-4 - - 16 TRBV4-2 CASSQAGYATNEKLFF TGTGCCAGCAGCCAGGCAGGGTATGCAACTAATGAAAAACTGTTTTTT
TRBJ2-2 - - 13 TRBV2 CASSERAEGELFF TGTGCCAGCAGTGAAAGGGCGGAGGGGGAGCTGTTTTTT
TRBJ2-7 - - 16 TRBV6-5 CASSYSRGTNSYEQYF TGTGCCAGCAGTTACTCGAGGGGGACGAACTCCTACGAGCAGTACTTC
TRBJ1-2 TRBD1 - 12 TRBV7-2 CASSLRTGGYTF TGTGCCAGCAGCTTAAGGACAGGTGGCTACACCTTC
TRBJ2-7 TRBD1 - 14 TRBV6-1 CASSVGQHSYEQYF TGTGCCAGCAGTGTGGGACAGCACTCCTACGAGCAGTACTTC
TRBJ1-6 - - 12 TRBV6-5 CASTGGGAPLHF TGTGCCAGCACCGGGGGGGGTGCACCCCTCCACTTT
TRBJ2-5 TRBD2 - 17 TRBV18 CASSPRTSGGAGETQYF TGTGCCAGCTCACCGCGGACTAGCGGGGGGGCCGGAGAGACCCAGTACTTC
TRBJ1-3 - - 17 TRBV11-2 CASSLTLTGSSGNTIYF TGTGCCAGCAGCCTCACCCTGACAGGTAGCTCTGGAAACACCATATATTTT
TRBJ2-5 - - 16 TRBV30 CAWSVPFRDVAWRQYF TGTGCCTGGAGTGTCCCCTTCCGGGACGTAGCCTGGCGACAGTACTTC
TRBJ2-4 TRBD1 - 13 TRBV11-2 CASSLAGGNIQYF TGTGCCAGCAGCTTGGCAGGGGGTAACATTCAGTACTTC
TRBJ2-1 - - 15 TRBV28 CASSLIALYGNEQFF TGTGCCAGCAGTTTAATAGCCCTCTATGGGAATGAGCAGTTCTTC
TRBJ1-1 - - 16 TRBV19 CASSPLSRGAYTEAFF TGTGCCAGTAGTCCCCTTTCCCGGGGGGCGTATACTGAAGCTTTCTTT
TRBJ1-2 - - 12 TRBV5-4 CASRGGVYGYTF TGTGCCAGCAGGGGTGGGGTCTATGGCTACACCTTC
TRBJ2-2 - - 15 TRBV10-3 CAISEGRGNTGELFF TGTGCCATCAGTGAAGGACGGGGGAACACCGGGGAGCTGTTTTTT
TRBJ1-1 - - 15 TRBV5-1 CASSTWTSKGTEAFF TGCGCCAGCAGCACCTGGACCTCCAAGGGCACTGAAGCTTTCTTT
TRBJ2-2 - - 14 TRBV10-1 CASSDDRYTGELFF TGCGCCAGCAGCGACGACAGATACACCGGGGAGCTGTTTTTT
TRBJ2-3 TRBD2 - 15 TRBV5-1 CASSPGRGSTDTQYF TGCGCCAGCAGCCCGGGGAGGGGCAGCACAGATACGCAGTATTTT
TRBJ1-2 - - 13 TRBV6-5 CASSFNQVYGYTF TGTGCCAGCAGTTTCAATCAGGTCTATGGCTACACCTTC
TRBJ2-7 TRBD1 - 15 TRBV5-1 CASSMAWGQAYEQYF TGCGCCAGCAGCATGGCGTGGGGACAGGCCTACGAGCAGTACTTC
TRBJ1-6 - few 15 TRBV21-1 CASSSWAGSHSPLHF TGTGCCAGCAGCTCTTGGGCAGGGAGTCATTCACCCCTCCACTTT
TRBJ1-6 - - 13 TRBV6-5 CASSSTGRPPLHF TGTGCCAGCAGTTCAACTGGCCGTCCACCCCTCCACTTT